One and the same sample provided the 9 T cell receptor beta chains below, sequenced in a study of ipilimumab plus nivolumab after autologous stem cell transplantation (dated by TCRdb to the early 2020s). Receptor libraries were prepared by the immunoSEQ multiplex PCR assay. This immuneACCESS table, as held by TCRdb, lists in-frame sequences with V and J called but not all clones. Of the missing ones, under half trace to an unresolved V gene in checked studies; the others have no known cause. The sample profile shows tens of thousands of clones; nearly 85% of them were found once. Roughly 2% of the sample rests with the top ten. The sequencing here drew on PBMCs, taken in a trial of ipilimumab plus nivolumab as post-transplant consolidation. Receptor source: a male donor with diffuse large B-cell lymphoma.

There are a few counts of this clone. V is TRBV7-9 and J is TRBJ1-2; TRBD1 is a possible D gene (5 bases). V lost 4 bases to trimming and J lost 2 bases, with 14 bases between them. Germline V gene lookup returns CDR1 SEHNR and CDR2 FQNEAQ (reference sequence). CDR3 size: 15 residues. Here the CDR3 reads CASSSPWGTNYGYTF. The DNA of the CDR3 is TGTGCCAGCAGCTCTCCGTGGGGGACCAACTATGGCTACACCTTC.

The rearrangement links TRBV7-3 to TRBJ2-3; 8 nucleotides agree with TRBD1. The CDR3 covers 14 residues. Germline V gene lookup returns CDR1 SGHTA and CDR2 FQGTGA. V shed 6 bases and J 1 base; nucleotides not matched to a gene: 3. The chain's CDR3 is CASRPGQGTDTQYF. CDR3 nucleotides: TGTGCCAGCAGGCCGGGACAGGGCACAGATACGCAGTATTTT.

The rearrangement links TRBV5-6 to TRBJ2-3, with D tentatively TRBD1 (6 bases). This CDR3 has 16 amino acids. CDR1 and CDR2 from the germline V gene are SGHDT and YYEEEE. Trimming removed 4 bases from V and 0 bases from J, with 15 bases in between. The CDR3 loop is CASSIATGTSTDTQYF. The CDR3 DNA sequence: TGTGCCAGCAGCATAGCGACAGGAACTAGCACAGATACGCAGTATTTT. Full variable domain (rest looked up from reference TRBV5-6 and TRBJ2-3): DAGVTQSPTHLIKTRGQQVTLRCSPKSGHDTVSWYQQALGQGPQFIFQYYEEEERQRGNFPDRFSGHQFPNYSSELNVNALLLGDSALYLCASSIATGTSTDTQYFGPGTRLTVL.

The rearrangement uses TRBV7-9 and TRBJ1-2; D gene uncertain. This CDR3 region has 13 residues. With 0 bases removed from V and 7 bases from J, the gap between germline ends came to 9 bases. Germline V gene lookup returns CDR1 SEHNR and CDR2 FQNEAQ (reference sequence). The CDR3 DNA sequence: TGTGCCAGCAGCTTAGCAGTATCCCTTGGCTACACCTTC. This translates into CASSLAVSLGYTF.

The CDR3 nucleotides read TGTGCCAGCAGCCTACCCAAGACTAGCGGGGGCCGGGGAGAGACCCAGTACTTC. It is translated as CASSLPKTSGGRGETQYF. The gene calls are TRBV5-4 and TRBJ2-5; TRBD2 matches at 12 bases. The CDR3 loop spans 18 amino acids. Trimming cost V 4 bases and J 4 bases; bases outside gene matches: 14. The germline gives CDR1 SGHNT, CDR2 YYREEE (reference sequence).

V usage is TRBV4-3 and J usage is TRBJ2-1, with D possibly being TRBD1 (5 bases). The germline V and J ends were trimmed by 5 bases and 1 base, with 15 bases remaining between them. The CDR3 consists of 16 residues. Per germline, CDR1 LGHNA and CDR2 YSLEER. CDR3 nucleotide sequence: TGCGCCAGCAGCTTCGACCCCCAGGGATCCTACAATGAGCAGTTCTTC. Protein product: CASSFDPQGSYNEQFF.

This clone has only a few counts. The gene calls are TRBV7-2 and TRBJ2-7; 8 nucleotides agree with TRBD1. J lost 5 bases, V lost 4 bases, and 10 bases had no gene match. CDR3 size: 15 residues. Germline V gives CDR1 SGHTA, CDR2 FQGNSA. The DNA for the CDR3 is TGTGCCAGCAGCTGGCCCGGCAGGGGGCTTAACGAGCAGTACTTC. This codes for CASSWPGRGLNEQYF.

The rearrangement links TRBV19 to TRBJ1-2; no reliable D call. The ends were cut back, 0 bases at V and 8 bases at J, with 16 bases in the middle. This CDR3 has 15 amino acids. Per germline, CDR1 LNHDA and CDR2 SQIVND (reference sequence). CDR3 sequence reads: CASSIDGRGPEGYTF. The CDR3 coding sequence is TGTGCCAGTAGTATAGACGGTAGAGGCCCGGAAGGCTACACCTTC.

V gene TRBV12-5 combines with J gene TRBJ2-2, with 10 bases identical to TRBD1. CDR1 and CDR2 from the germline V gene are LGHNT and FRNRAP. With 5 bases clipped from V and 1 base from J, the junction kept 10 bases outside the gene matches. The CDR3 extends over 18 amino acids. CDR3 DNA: TGTGCTAGTGGTCCCCCCGGGACAGGGGCCGGGAACACCGGGGAGCTGTTTTTT. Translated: CASGPPGTGAGNTGELFF.